The 26 T cell receptor beta chains listed next were all sequenced from one sample in a study of CD8+ T cells in alopecia areata. Sorting relied on CD4, CD8alpha, NKG2D, NKG2ACE and other markers applied to pooled cutaneous lymph node cells. RNA extraction and reverse transcription yielded cDNA as sequencing template. Profiling relied on immunoSEQ multiplex PCR, and the TCRdb table lists in-frame clones only, not all of them. This sample carries around 300,000 clones, none of them present only once. Sequenced material: CD4+ T cells sorted from a lymph node. The origin of the receptors is a C3H/HeJ mouse with alopecia areata. The strain's MHC haplotype is H2-k.

This clone was found a few times. Gene names are the mouse ones. The CDR3 end lies 4 residues beyond the end of the read and is filled in from the germline J gene. J is TRBJ2-3 and V is TRBV31, with 7 bases that match TRBD1. Per the germline V gene, CDR1 is GKSSPN and CDR2 is SITVG. Trimming at V came to 2 bases and at J to 1 base, leaving 9 bases not matched to a gene. The CDR3 has 16 amino acids. The CDR3 protein is CAWSTDRESGAETLYF. Partial CDR3 DNA: TGTGCCTGGAGTACCGACAGGGAGAGTGGTGCAGAA.

Notes on this clone: Mouse germline and gene names are used. The CDR3 end lies 4 residues beyond the end of the read and is filled in from the germline J gene. This chain connects TRBV13-3 to TRBJ2-1, with 8 bases aligning to TRBD1. The junction had 5 bases not matched to a gene; V was cut back by 3 bases and J by 0 bases. There are 16 residues in the CDR3. Germline lookup yields CDR1 NNHDY and CDR2 SYVADS. Incomplete CDR3 DNA: TGTGCCAGCAGTGGTGGGACAGGCCCTAACTATGCT. This translates into CASSGGTGPNYA. The CDR3, in full, reads CASSGGTGPNYAEQFF.

This clone was counted a few times. Gene names refer to mouse genes. The read ends 4 residues shy of where the CDR3 ends; the end is completed using the germline J gene. V usage is TRBV31 and J usage is TRBJ1-2; TRBD1 is a possible D gene (6 bases). Germline V gene lookup returns CDR1 GKSSPN and CDR2 SITVG. There are 13 residues in the CDR3. V gave up 6 bases and J gave up 3 bases, with 14 bases separating them. The CDR3: CACHTGWDSDYTF. The sequenced part of the CDR3 DNA is TGTGCCTGCCATACAGGGTGGGACTCC.

Note on this clone: Mouse germline and gene names are used. The read ends 4 residues shy of where the CDR3 ends; the end is completed using the germline J gene. The same CDR3 arises from other DNA sequences in this sample as well. The chain recombines TRBV19 with TRBJ2-3, with D hard to call. This CDR3 contains 13 residues. Germline CDR1 and CDR2: FNHDT and SITEND (reference sequence). V lost 5 bases and J 0 bases, leaving 7 bases between the germline ends. The CDR3 sequence: CASSLGSAETLYF. The sequenced part of the CDR3 DNA is TGTGCCAGCAGCCTTGGGAGTGCAGAA.

With respect to this clone: Gene names are the mouse ones. The CDR3 end falls 4 residues outside the read, so it is completed with the germline J gene. V usage is TRBV19 and J usage is TRBJ2-3, with 9 bases lining up with TRBD2. V was clipped by 5 bases and J by 0 bases; unmatched bases: 4. This CDR3 comprises 15 residues. Germline CDR1 FNHDT, CDR2 SITEND (reference sequence). The CDR3 protein is CASSLWGGSAETLYF. The CDR3 bases that were read are TGTGCCAGCAGCCTCTGGGGGGGTAGTGCAGAA.

As regards this clone: Gene names denote mouse genes. The read stops 4 residues short of the end of the CDR3; the missing end is completed from the germline J gene. The rearrangement uses TRBV13-1 and TRBJ1-1; 10 positions agree with TRBD1. Trimming cost V 0 bases and J 0 bases; bases outside gene matches: 2. This CDR3 comprises 16 residues. CDR1 and CDR2 (germline): NSHNY, SYGAGN. CDR3 amino acids: CASSDAGTGANTEVFF. The part of the CDR3 DNA that was read is TGTGCCAGCAGTGATGCCGGGACAGGGGCAAACACA.

As regards this clone: The genes and germline here are from mouse. The CDR3 end is not reached by the read, which stops 4 residues before it; the germline J gene fills it in. V is TRBV14 and J is TRBJ2-1; the D gene is possibly TRBD1 (6 bases). Trimming took off 5 bases at V and 3 bases at J, with 12 bases between the two ends. The CDR3 totals 14 residues. CDR1 and CDR2 (germline): SGHDT, FRDEAV. CDR3 DNA, as far as it was read: TGTGCCAGCAGGGTGGGACAAATCTATGCT. Translated: CASRVGQIYA. The whole CDR3 is CASRVGQIYAEQFF.

This clone came up a few times. The gene names here belong to mouse. The missing CDR3 end, 4 residues past where the read stops, is filled in from the germline J gene. This chain connects TRBV4 to TRBJ2-7; TRBD1 aligns across 9 bases. The CDR3 loop spans 14 amino acids. Per germline, CDR1 LGHDT and CDR2 YNNKQL (reference sequence). CDR3 DNA, as far as it was read: TGTGCCAGCCACAAGACTCGGGACAGGGAT. Translating it yields CASHKTRDRD. The full CDR3 sequence reads CASHKTRDRDEQYF.

As regards this clone: The gene names given are mouse names. The read ends 4 residues early relative to the CDR3; the germline J gene fills the gap. This sequence joins TRBV17 and TRBJ2-7; 10 nucleotides agree with TRBD2. Trimming cost V 6 bases and J 3 bases; bases outside gene matches: 2. This CDR3 has 13 amino acids. CDR1 is MNHDT and CDR2 is YYDKIL in the germline V gene. This CDR3 reads CASRDWGLYEQYF. Incomplete CDR3 DNA: TGTGCTAGCAGGGACTGGGGGCTCTAT.

Details on this clone: This could be a read error, since a much larger clone is one nucleotide away. Each gene name is a mouse one. Read coverage stops 3 residues before the CDR3 terminus; the germline J gene supplies the remainder. V gene TRBV5 combines with J gene TRBJ1-6; 7 bases are shared with TRBD1. TRBJ1-6 is known as an ORF, though its function is uncertain. CDR1 and CDR2 (germline): LGHNA, YNLKQL (reference sequence). The V and J ends lost 6 bases and 0 bases, in that order; junction bases with no gene match: 2. The CDR3 is made up of 15 amino acids. The CDR3 here is CASRGDSSYNSPLYF. The part of the CDR3 DNA that was read is TGTGCCAGCAGAGGGGACAGTTCCTATAATTCGCCC.

Remarks on this clone: Gene names and germline match the mouse. The read falls 3 residues short of the CDR3 end, and the missing part is taken from the germline J gene. Within the sample, other DNA sequences also encode this same CDR3. This chain connects TRBV13-3 to TRBJ1-6; 8 nucleotides agree with TRBD1. TRBJ1-6 is an open reading frame, and its role is uncertain. This CDR3 region has 16 residues. J lost 0 bases, V lost 5 bases, and 4 bases had no gene match. In germline, CDR1 is NNHDY, CDR2 SYVADS. The part of the CDR3 DNA that was read is TGTGCCAGCAGCGACAGGGGTAATTCCTATAATTCGCCC. Amino acids: CASSDRGNSYNSP. In full, the CDR3 is CASSDRGNSYNSPLYF.

This clone was seen more than once but under ten times. Gene names and germline refer to mouse. The read halts 3 residues ahead of the CDR3 end, with the missing end drawn from the germline J gene. The same CDR3 can be traced to other DNA sequences in this sample. V gene TRBV13-1 combines with J gene TRBJ1-6; a possible D gene is TRBD1 (5 bases). TRBJ1-6 counts as an open reading frame of uncertain function. V lost 4 bases to trimming and J lost 5 bases, with 7 bases between them. Germline CDR1 reads NSHNY; CDR2 reads SYGAGN. CDR3 length: 13 residues. CDR3 bases read: TGTGCCAGCAGTCCGACAGATAATTCGCCC. This codes for CASSPTDNSP. In full, the CDR3 is CASSPTDNSPLYF.

A remark on this clone: The gene names given are mouse names. CDR3: CASSSGGAETLYF. Partial CDR3 DNA: TGTGCCAGCAGTTCTGGGGGTGCAGAA. The chain combines TRBV13-3 with TRBJ2-3; D is perhaps TRBD2 (6 bases). The CDR3 end lies 4 residues beyond the end of the read and is filled in from the germline J gene. CDR1 is NNHDY, CDR2 SYVADS, per germline. The CDR3 totals 13 residues. The V end was cut by 4 bases, the J end by 1 base, with 7 bases between.

In regard to this clone: Gene and germline names: mouse. The read halts 4 residues ahead of the CDR3 end, with the missing end drawn from the germline J gene. The rearrangement joins TRBV13-3 to TRBJ2-7, with 9 bases aligning to TRBD2. The CDR3 loop spans 15 amino acids. Germline trimming cut 5 bases from V and 0 bases from J; bases unmatched to any gene: 6. CDR1 and CDR2 from the germline V gene are NNHDY and SYVADS. The covered CDR3 bases are TGTGCCAGCAGGCCCGGACTGGGGCGCTCCTAT. Translated, it gives CASRPGLGRSY. The complete CDR3 reads CASRPGLGRSYEQYF.

This clone was detected only a few times. Gene and germline names: mouse. The read finishes 4 residues shy of the CDR3 end, and the germline J gene is used to complete it. Other nucleotide sequences in the sample specify the same CDR3. V and J are TRBV13-3 and TRBJ2-3; 10 bases are a match to TRBD2. Germline CDR1 NNHDY, CDR2 SYVADS. V lost 6 bases and J lost 3; bases outside the gene matches: 1. The CDR3 totals 13 residues. CDR3 region: CASKDWGAETLYF. Partial CDR3 DNA: TGTGCCAGCAAGGACTGGGGGGCAGAA.

Of note for this clone: Gene labels here are mouse ones. Read data end 4 residues before the CDR3 end; the end is taken from the germline J gene. Other DNA sequences within the sample encode an identical CDR3. This chain connects TRBV5 to TRBJ2-7, with a tentative D call TRBD2 (7 bases). The length of the CDR3 is 14 residues. Germline V lookup: CDR1 LGHNA, CDR2 YNLKQL (reference sequence). The CDR3 reads CASSQDRGAYEQYF. CDR3 DNA (partial): TGTGCCAGCAGCCAAGATCGGGGGGCGTAT.

Regarding this clone: Mouse gene names apply. The CDR3 end falls 4 residues outside the read, so it is completed with the germline J gene. The sample has other DNA sequences that encode this CDR3 too. This sequence joins TRBV19 and TRBJ2-5; 9 bases line up with TRBD1. The CDR3 totals 13 residues. The germline V gene has CDR1 FNHDT and CDR2 SITEND (reference sequence). Here the CDR3 reads CASSSGQGDTQYF. The CDR3 bases that were read are TGTGCCAGCAGTTCGGGACAGGGTGAC. Complete variable domain (other parts from reference TRBV19 and TRBJ2-5): GGIITQTPKFLIGQEGQKLTLKCQQNFNHDTMYWYRQDSGKGLRLIYYSITENDLQKGDLSEGYDASREKKSSFSLTVTSAQKNEMAVFLCASSSGQGDTQYFGPGTRLLVL.

In its sample, this clone was seen a few times. Gene names are the mouse ones. The read stops 4 residues short of the end of the CDR3; the missing end is completed from the germline J gene. The chain is built from TRBV1 and TRBJ2-4; TRBD2 aligns across 11 bases. The V gene's germline CDR1 is NSQYPW and CDR2 LRSPGD (reference sequence). CDR3 size: 19 residues. The V and J ends lost 0 bases and 0 bases, in that order; junction bases with no gene match: 8. CDR3 bases read: TGCACCTGCAGTGCAGAACCCCCCGGGACTGGGGGTAGTCAAAAC. Translating gives CTCSAEPPGTGGSQN. The complete CDR3 reads CTCSAEPPGTGGSQNTLYF.

This clone was observed a few times. Gene names and germline refer to mouse. The read ends 3 residues early relative to the CDR3; the germline J gene fills the gap. The genes are TRBV13-2 and TRBJ1-6; tentatively, D is TRBD1 (5 bases). TRBJ1-6 is an ORF, with its function uncertain. Trimming removed 3 bases from V and 5 bases from J, with 6 bases in between. The CDR3 sequence is 13 residues long. CDR1 NNHNN and CDR2 SYGAGS come from the germline V gene (reference sequence). This CDR3 is CASGATDNSPLYF. The CDR3 DNA, read in part, is TGTGCCAGCGGTGCGACAGATAATTCGCCC.

There are a few counts of this clone. Gene names refer to mouse genes. The CDR3 end is not reached by the read, which stops 4 residues before it; the germline J gene fills it in. V gene TRBV5 combines with J gene TRBJ2-7, with 8 bases aligning to TRBD1. Trimming cost V 0 bases and J 0 bases; bases outside gene matches: 4. The germline gives CDR1 LGHNA, CDR2 YNLKQL (reference sequence). CDR3 size: 16 residues. This CDR3 is CASSQDLDRDSYEQYF. The sequenced part of the CDR3 DNA is TGTGCCAGCAGCCAAGATCTGGACAGGGACTCCTAT.

This clone was seen many times. All gene names here are mouse names. The observed sequence ends 4 residues before the CDR3 terminus, with the missing tail filled in from the germline J gene. V is TRBV13-2 and J is TRBJ2-2; 8 nucleotides match TRBD1. This CDR3 region has 15 residues. V shed 3 bases, J shed 4 bases, and the junction held 5 bases outside the gene matches. Looked up from germline, CDR1 is NNHNN and CDR2 is SYGAGS (reference sequence). This chain's CDR3 is CASGGQGTRTGQLYF. The covered CDR3 bases are TGTGCCAGCGGTGGACAGGGGACGCGCACCGGG.

With respect to this clone: Gene labels here are mouse ones. The sequence runs out 4 residues before the end of the CDR3; the remainder is reconstructed from the germline J gene. This specimen includes other DNA sequences encoding the same CDR3. V usage is TRBV13-2 and J usage is TRBJ1-1; weak D call: TRBD1 (6 bases). Per the germline V gene, CDR1 is NNHNN and CDR2 is SYGAGS (reference sequence). This CDR3 has 13 residues. The V end was cut by 5 bases, the J end by 0 bases, with 8 bases between. This CDR3 reads CASGGTTNTEVFF. The sequenced part of the CDR3 DNA is TGTGCCAGCGGGGGGACAACAAACACA.

This clone has more than one count but fewer than ten. Gene names are the mouse ones. The CDR3 extends 4 residues past the end of the read, so its final part is completed from the germline J gene. Other DNA sequences in the same sample also yield this CDR3. The chain carries TRBV13-1 and TRBJ2-5; TRBD1 matches 10 bases. The CDR3 is made up of 14 amino acids. Germline V gene lookup returns CDR1 NSHNY and CDR2 SYGAGN. CDR3 sequence reads: CASSLDRGRDTQYF. CDR3 DNA (partial): TGTGCCAGCAGTCTCGACAGGGGGCGAGAC.

In its sample, this clone was seen a few times. Genes and germline come from the mouse. The CDR3 bases that were read are TGTGCCAGCAGTATTAGACTGGGGGCTATTAACCAAGAC. Translated, it gives CASSIRLGAINQD. The CDR3 in its entirety is CASSIRLGAINQDTQYF. This chain uses TRBV19 with TRBJ2-5; 9 bases match TRBD2. The CDR3 is cut off 4 residues early in the read; its end comes from the germline J gene. Losses at the gene ends were 2 bases for V and 0 bases for J; bases not matched to a gene: 7. The CDR3 contains 17 residues. Germline values: CDR1 FNHDT, CDR2 SITEND (reference sequence).

This clone has just a few counts. Mouse gene names and germline throughout. The read stops 4 residues short of the end of the CDR3; the missing end is completed from the germline J gene. J is TRBJ2-1 and V is TRBV13-2; 7 bases are a match to TRBD1. Unmatched junction bases numbered 4, after V lost 0 bases and J lost 4 bases. This CDR3 contains 15 residues. The germline CDR1 and CDR2 sequences are NNHNN and SYGAGS (reference sequence). The sequenced CDR3 bases are TGTGCCAGCGGTGATGCACAGGGGTCGTATGCT. Protein sequence: CASGDAQGSYA. The full-length CDR3 reads as CASGDAQGSYAEQFF.

Concerning this clone: Gene names are mouse gene names. The CDR3 end is not reached by the read, which stops 4 residues before it; the germline J gene fills it in. J is TRBJ2-2 and V is TRBV1, with a weak D call TRBD1 (5 bases). The CDR3 covers 16 residues. Germline V gives CDR1 NSQYPW, CDR2 LRSPGD (reference sequence). V was pared by 1 base and J by 2 bases, with 11 bases between. CDR3 region: CTCSAGAGLNTGQLYF. CDR3 bases read: TGCACCTGCAGTGCAGGAGCAGGGTTGAACACCGGG.